This T cell receptor (beta chain) was captured by sequencing in a study of CD8 T cells in Susac syndrome. In the multiple sclerosis control group, patients were treatment-naive and had stable or active relapsing-remitting disease. RNA amounts of roughly 0.45 to 1 ug underwent reverse transcription with random hexamers. By means of immunoSEQ multiplex PCR, TCR beta CDR3 spanning 54 Vbeta and 13 Jbeta underwent amplification. MiXCR, applied by TCRdb to the immunoSEQ multiplex PCR reads, yields one record per CDR3 protein. The sample lists 140,000 or so distinct CDR3 sequences; around 96% were seen once. Germline V gene sequence: CDR1 SGHNT, CDR2 YYREEE (reference sequence). This CDR3 comprises 14 residues. J gave up 5 bases and V 2 bases, and 4 bases lay outside the gene matches.

The chain is built from TRBV5-4 and TRBJ2-5, with 9 bases matching TRBD2. This receptor was taken from a human donor with multiple sclerosis. The sample taken for sequencing was CD4+ T cells from PBMCs. The CDR3 DNA reads as TGTGCCAGCAGCTTACCTAGCGGGACGGAGACCCAGTACTTC. Translation: CASSLPSGTETQYF.